Presented here are 5 T cell receptor beta chains from one specimen sequenced in a study of blood T cell repertoires in COVID-19. Sequencing was performed with immunoSEQ multiplex PCR; in TCRdb, only in-frame clones are kept and a portion is missing. The sample includes roughly 400,000 clones, about 83% seen only once; the top ten take about 10%. The sequencing sample was made of PBMCs or T cells enriched from blood (not recorded which). These receptors were collected from a woman between 50 and 59 years old who had recovered from COVID-19.

This clone was detected only a few times. The chain uses TRBV19 and TRBJ1-1; 7 bases line up with TRBD1. CDR1 LNHDA and CDR2 SQIVND come from the germline V gene (reference sequence). This CDR3 comprises 13 residues. J lost 6 bases, V lost 3 bases, and 4 bases had no gene match. The CDR3 DNA follows: TGTGCCAGTAGTATGCGAGGGGGCTCTGAAGCTTTCTTT. Translating it yields CASSMRGGSEAFF.

This clone occurred once. The rearrangement joins TRBV7-8 to TRBJ2-2; TRBD2 agrees at 8 bases. The junction had 2 bases not matched to a gene; V was cut back by 8 bases and J by 3 bases. Per germline, CDR1 SGHVS and CDR2 FQNEAQ. There are 13 residues in the CDR3. As DNA, the CDR3 is TGTGCCAGCCGGGGGGGTGACACCGGGGAGCTGTTTTTT. This translates into CASRGGDTGELFF.

This rearrangement joins TRBV18 to TRBJ1-1; D ambiguous. CDR3 size: 15 residues. The germline V gene has CDR1 KGHSH and CDR2 LQKENI. Trimming cost V 3 bases and J 1 base, with 12 bases left between them. CDR3 in amino acids: CASSPLGVSNTEAFF. CDR3 DNA sequence: TGTGCCAGCTCACCCCTCGGGGTATCGAACACTGAAGCTTTCTTT.

The V call is TRBV28, the J call TRBJ1-5; TRBD1 might be the D (5 bases). Germline V gene sequence: CDR1 MDHEN, CDR2 SYDVKM. The CDR3 is made up of 15 amino acids. Trimming removed 7 bases at V and 2 bases at J, with 15 bases between. The CDR3: CASIQGELGNQPQHF. CDR3 nucleotide sequence: TGTGCCAGCATTCAGGGCGAGTTAGGCAATCAGCCCCAGCATTTT.

J is TRBJ1-2 and V is TRBV2, with D possibly being TRBD1 (6 bases). The CDR3 consists of 12 residues. From germline, CDR1 is SNHLY and CDR2 FYNNEI. V gave up 6 bases and J gave up 7 bases, with 12 bases separating them. The CDR3 is CASSLGQSGYTF. The CDR3, as DNA: TGTGCCAGCAGCCTCGGACAGTCTGGCTACACCTTC.